Listed here are 5 T cell receptor beta chains from one sample, sequenced in a study of CD8 T cells in Susac syndrome. RNA was extracted with the RNeasy kit, and a quantity of about 0.45 to 1 ug was reverse transcribed using random hexamers. TCRdb analysed the immunoSEQ multiplex PCR reads with MiXCR anew, one entry per CDR3 protein. Of 200,000 to 300,000 distinct CDR3 sequences in the sample, 93% were seen once. Sequencing was performed on CD4+ T cells from PBMCs. These receptors all come from a human donor with multiple sclerosis.

This chain connects TRBV20-1 to TRBJ1-3; D gene ambiguous. CDR1 and CDR2 (germline): DFQATT, SNEGSKA (reference sequence). CDR3 size: 13 residues. The V end was cut by 7 bases, the J end by 2 bases, with 12 bases between. CDR3 region: CSVLHTAGNTIYF. The CDR3 DNA reads TGCAGTGTCCTCCATACAGCTGGAAACACCATATATTTT.

The rearrangement joins TRBV11-1 to TRBJ2-7; the D is unclear. This CDR3 has 13 residues. Germline CDR1 reads SGHAT; CDR2 reads FQDESV (reference sequence). The germline V and J ends were trimmed by 4 bases and 3 bases, with 10 bases remaining between them. In DNA, the CDR3 is TGTGCCAGCAGCTCGCCTGGGGTCTACGAGCAGTACTTC. Translation gives CASSSPGVYEQYF.

The chain is built from TRBV5-1 and TRBJ2-3; no firm D call. This CDR3 has 15 amino acids. Germline V gene data show CDR1 as SGHRS and CDR2 as YFSETQ. Trimming pared 1 base from V and 4 bases from J, leaving 13 bases between. The CDR3 protein is CASSLLRNGADTQYF. CDR3 in DNA: TGCGCCAGCAGCTTGTTGAGAAATGGGGCAGATACGCAGTATTTT. Full variable domain (outside the CDR3, taken from reference TRBV5-1 and TRBJ2-3): KAGVTQTPRYLIKTRGQQVTLSCSPISGHRSVSWYQQTPGQGLQFLFEYFSETQRNKGNFPGRFSGRQFSNSRSEMNVSTLELGDSALYLCASSLLRNGADTQYFGPGTRLTVL.

CDR3: CASSQDLGGWGEKLFF. DNA of the CDR3: TGCGCCAGCAGCCAAGATCTAGGGGGATGGGGTGAAAAACTGTTTTTT. The chain couples TRBV4-1 to TRBJ1-4, with D possibly matching TRBD1 (6 bases). The CDR3 length is 16 residues. Germline V gene sequence: CDR1 MGHRA, CDR2 YSYEKL. V shed 0 bases and J shed 7 bases, with 15 bases lying between them.

The chain recombines TRBV10-3 with TRBJ2-2; D might be TRBD2 (6 bases). The V end lost 2 bases, the J end lost 5 bases, and 15 bases lay between the germline ends. Per the germline V gene, CDR1 is ENHRY and CDR2 is SYGVKD. This CDR3 is 16 amino acids long. CDR3 amino acids: CAISEPGLLRTGELFF. The CDR3 nucleotides are TGTGCCATCAGTGAGCCGGGACTCCTCCGTACCGGGGAGCTGTTTTTT.